Shown below are 2 T cell receptor beta chains from a single sample sequenced in a study of persistence of HIV-infected CD4 T cells. This was the immunoSEQ version 4 assay in survey mode. The repertoire was sequenced with immunoSEQ multiplex PCR; TCRdb's copy has only in-frame clones and lacks some. The table includes fewer than 40,000 clones, roughly 71% detected once. The stimulus was an HIV-1 Gag 15-mer peptide pool, roughly 1 ug/peptide/mL. Sorting of responding CD4+ T cells relied on upregulated CD40 ligand together with CD69. The antigens these receptors bind are not known. This specimen was CD4+ T cells sorted from PBMCs after approximately 19-hour stimulation, taken from a patient who received antiretroviral therapy. These receptors all come from an adult man with HIV who was CMV-seropositive.

This clone was found a few times. The chain uses TRBV7-9 and TRBJ1-5, with D hard to call. Trimming removed 1 base at V and 6 bases at J, with 7 bases between. CDR1 and CDR2 from the germline V gene are SEHNR and FQNEAQ (reference sequence). CDR3 length: 13 amino acids. The CDR3 loop reads CASSLDQAQPQHF. In DNA form, the CDR3 reads TGTGCCAGCAGCTTAGACCAGGCTCAGCCCCAGCATTTT. Full variable domain (missing parts from reference TRBV7-9 and TRBJ1-5): DTGVSQNPRHKITKRGQNVTFRCDPISEHNRLYWYRQTLGQGPEFLTYFQNEAQLEKSRLLSDRFSAERPKGSFSTLEIQRTEQGDSAMYLCASSLDQAQPQHFGDGTRLSIL.

The CDR3 reads CASSERGEEGALEAFF. The CDR3 DNA follows: TGTGCCAGCAGTGAGCGGGGCGAGGAGGGGGCCCTCGAAGCTTTCTTT. The chain joins TRBV2 to TRBJ1-1; 7 nucleotides line up with TRBD1. The length of the CDR3 is 16 residues. Germline V gene data show CDR1 as SNHLY and CDR2 as FYNNEI. The V and J ends lost 3 bases and 8 bases, in that order; junction bases with no gene match: 15.